The 27 T cell receptor beta chains given below trace back to one sample, sequenced in a study of Graves' ophthalmopathy and Graves' hyperthyroidism. TCR beta CDR3 regions were amplified from RNA transcripts. Scientists carried out first-round RT-PCR using HTBI primers and then a second-round multiplex PCR. MiXCR, run by TCRdb on the multiplex PCR reads, gives a single entry per CDR3 protein. The sample yields approximately 540,000 distinct CDR3 sequences, about two fifths seen once. Sequenced material: peripheral blood or thyroid tissue (not recorded which). The receptors stem from an adult man with Graves' hyperthyroidism.

In its sample, this clonotype was seen many times. The chain has TRBV19 and TRBJ2-7; D unclear. The germline CDR1 and CDR2 sequences are LNHDA and SQIVND (reference sequence). CDR3 length equals 12 residues. Trimming pared 3 bases from V and 2 bases from J, leaving 5 bases between. CDR3 residues: CASSMTPYEQYF. The CDR3 DNA reads as TGTGCCAGTAGTATGACCCCCTACGAGCAGTACTTC.

A remark on this clonotype: Given a much more abundant clone one base away, this may be a read error. The chain is built from TRBV7-3 and TRBJ2-5; no definite D call. The CDR3 runs to 16 residues. Germline V gene data show CDR1 as SGHTA and CDR2 as FQGTGA. This CDR3 is CASSLVRWGFQGTQYF. The CDR3 DNA follows: TGTGCCAGCAGCTTAGTCCGATGGGGATTCCAAGGGACCCAGTACTTC.

This clonotype was recorded at least ten times. This chain joins TRBV15 and TRBJ1-6; D is unclear. The CDR3 contains 15 residues. Germline V gene lookup returns CDR1 LNHNV and CDR2 YYDKDF (reference sequence). V gave up 0 bases and J gave up 6 bases, with 9 bases separating them. DNA for the CDR3: TGTGCCACCAGCAGAGATCCAGGAGGTAATTCACCCCTCCACTTT. As protein: CATSRDPGGNSPLHF.

Regarding this clonotype: A much larger clone differs by one base, so this may be a read error. The CDR3 DNA reads TGTGCCAGTAAAGGGGGCGGTCAGCTCCAGCATTTT. This codes for CASKGGGQLQHF. The chain recombines TRBV19 with TRBJ1-5; 7 nucleotides align to TRBD1. This CDR3 comprises 12 residues. Germline values: CDR1 LNHDA, CDR2 SQIVND (reference sequence).

This clonotype was detected ten times or more. V gene TRBV5-8 combines with J gene TRBJ1-1; perhaps TRBD1 as D (5 bases). CDR3 length equals 16 residues. The germline gives CDR1 SGHTS, CDR2 YDEGEE. V was cut by 0 bases and J by 1 base, with 13 bases left in between. The CDR3 sequence is CASSLGGRTQNTEAFF. CDR3 coding DNA: TGTGCCAGCAGCTTGGGTGGCCGGACACAGAACACTGAAGCTTTCTTT.

J is TRBJ2-5 and V is TRBV4-1; D gene uncertain. Germline-derived CDR1 and CDR2 are MGHRA and YSYEKL. The CDR3 contains 13 residues. V was trimmed by 6 bases and J by 4 bases, leaving 12 bases between them. CDR3 DNA sequence: TGCGCCAGCAGTCTTATAGTTTCAGAGACCCAGTACTTC. The encoded protein is CASSLIVSETQYF.

Many counts were recorded for this clonotype. An end of the junction differs from the germline gene, which may be a read error. This chain connects TRBV5-1 to TRBJ1-2; a possible D gene is TRBD1 (5 bases). Germline-derived CDR1 and CDR2 are SGHRS and YFSETQ. The CDR3 length is 15 residues. The CDR3 DNA sequence: TGTGCCAGCAGCTTATCGGGCGTCGGGGGCTATGGCTACACCTTC. Its translation is CASSLSGVGGYGYTF.

This clonotype appeared many times. The chain has TRBV5-8 and TRBJ2-5; D possibly corresponds to TRBD2 (7 bases). The CDR3 covers 15 residues. Germline CDR1 SGHTS, CDR2 YDEGEE. With 0 bases removed from V and 4 bases from J, the gap between germline ends came to 13 bases. CDR3 sequence reads: CASSLGGGRLETQYF. CDR3 sequence (DNA): TGTGCCAGCAGCTTGGGGGGGGGCCGATTAGAGACCCAGTACTTC.

This rearrangement joins TRBV2 to TRBJ1-2; D unresolved. The CDR3 is made up of 11 amino acids. V was cut by 4 bases and J by 6 bases, with 6 bases left in between. In germline, CDR1 is SNHLY, CDR2 FYNNEI. CDR3 protein: CASSVDNGYTF. The CDR3 region has the DNA TGTGCCAGCAGTGTCGACAATGGCTACACCTTC. Full variable domain (remainder filled in from reference TRBV2 and TRBJ1-2): EPEVTQTPSHQVTQMGQEVILRCVPISNHLYFYWYRQILGQKVEFLVSFYNNEISEKSEIFDDQFSVERPDGSNFTLKIRSTKLEDSAMYFCASSVDNGYTFGSGTRLTVV.

The chain recombines TRBV10-3 with TRBJ1-2; D unresolved. This CDR3 is built from 13 residues. Trimming pared 0 bases from V and 4 bases from J, leaving 6 bases between. CDR1 and CDR2 (germline): ENHRY, SYGVKD. The CDR3 protein is CAISESGPYGYTF. In DNA form, the CDR3 reads TGTGCCATCAGTGAGTCTGGGCCCTATGGCTACACCTTC.

The rearrangement uses TRBV29-1 and TRBJ1-4; no clear D. This CDR3 is built from 14 residues. Germline V gives CDR1 SQVTM, CDR2 ANQGSEA. V lost 6 bases and J 2 bases, leaving 13 bases between the germline ends. CDR3 residues: CSVAMETTNEKLFF. As DNA, the CDR3 is TGCAGCGTCGCAATGGAGACTACTAATGAAAAACTGTTTTTT.

This chain joins TRBV12-3 or TRBV12-4 and TRBJ2-2; D may be TRBD2 (5 bases). V lost 2 bases and J 2 bases, leaving 12 bases between the germline ends. The CDR3 loop spans 16 amino acids. CDR3 in amino acids: CASSLRPGGNTGELFF. CDR3 bases: TGTGCCAGCAGTTTAAGGCCAGGAGGAAACACCGGGGAGCTGTTTTTT.

This clonotype was seen at least ten times. The rearrangement links TRBV19 to TRBJ1-2; D is possibly TRBD1 (5 bases). This CDR3 spans 14 amino acids. CDR1 is LNHDA and CDR2 is SQIVND in the germline V gene (reference sequence). Between the trimmed V and J ends, which lost 10 bases and 6 bases, there was a span of 21 bases. The CDR3 sequence is CATPSSPGSDGYTF. The CDR3 nucleotides read TGTGCCACCCCTTCGTCCCCAGGGTCAGATGGCTACACCTTC.

This clonotype was counted at least ten times. The CDR3 bases are TGTGCCAGCAGTGGCACCGGGACAGGGGACGTTGGGTCACCCCTCCACTTT. Translating it yields CASSGTGTGDVGSPLHF. The chain couples TRBV28 to TRBJ1-6; 10 bases match TRBD1. This CDR3 has 17 amino acids. CDR1 and CDR2 from the germline V gene are MDHEN and SYDVKM. V lost 5 bases to trimming and J lost 10 bases; unmatched junction nucleotides: 14.

This clonotype was detected ten times or more. The chain combines TRBV12-3 or TRBV12-4 with TRBJ1-5, with a tentative D call TRBD1 (5 bases). CDR3 length: 12 residues. V was clipped by 7 bases and J by 11 bases, with 15 bases between them. CDR3 DNA sequence: TGTGCCAGCACCGGGGACCAGGGAGCCCAGCATTTT. Translation gives CASTGDQGAQHF.

The table lists this clonotype with many counts. The rearrangement joins TRBV20-1 to TRBJ1-2; the match to TRBD1 covers 12 bases. The CDR3 is 15 amino acids. V was clipped by 5 bases and J by 1 base; unmatched bases: 5. In germline, CDR1 is DFQATT, CDR2 SNEGSKA (reference sequence). CDR3 in amino acids: CSASGQGAGNYGYTF. The DNA for the CDR3 is TGCAGTGCTTCGGGACAGGGGGCTGGTAACTATGGCTACACCTTC.

V and J are TRBV24-1 and TRBJ2-7, with 10 bases fitting TRBD2. The CDR3 is 18 amino acids. Germline CDR1 reads KGHDR; CDR2 reads SFDVKD. Losses at the gene ends were 5 bases for V and 7 bases for J; bases not matched to a gene: 19. The CDR3 DNA is TGTGCCACCAGTGGACTGGGAGCTAGCGGGAGTCGGAAGGCGGAGCAGTACTTC. It codes for CATSGLGASGSRKAEQYF.

This chain links TRBV7-9 with TRBJ2-7; TRBD2 matches 8 bases. V trimming: 5 bases; J trimming: 3 bases; junction bases outside the gene matches: 3. Per the germline V gene, CDR1 is SEHNR and CDR2 is FQNEAQ (reference sequence). CDR3 length: 13 residues. CDR3 in amino acids: CASSRGGDYEQYF. In DNA, the CDR3 is TGTGCCAGCAGCCGGGGGGGGGACTACGAGCAGTACTTC.

The V gene is TRBV24-1, the J gene TRBJ2-6; D is ambiguous. This CDR3 region has 19 residues. Germline V CDR1 and CDR2: KGHDR, SFDVKD. The V and J ends lost 6 bases and 0 bases respectively, with 20 bases between them. In DNA form, the CDR3 reads TGTGCCACCAGTTTATCTATGCCACTCACTCTCTCTGGGGCCAACGTCCTGACTTTC. This translates into CATSLSMPLTLSGANVLTF.

The rearrangement uses TRBV29-1 and TRBJ1-1; D perhaps matches TRBD1 (6 bases). With 2 bases removed from V and 8 bases from J, the gap between germline ends came to 12 bases. The CDR3 loop spans 12 amino acids. CDR1 is SQVTM, CDR2 ANQGSEA, per germline. CDR3 region: CSVEWGGREAFF. As DNA, the CDR3 is TGCAGCGTTGAATGGGGGGGGCGGGAAGCTTTCTTT.

This clonotype has at least ten counts. The germline gene is not matched at one end of the junction; a read error may be the cause. The chain recombines TRBV12-3 or TRBV12-4 with TRBJ2-7; TRBD1 aligns across 10 bases. The CDR3 is 15 amino acids. CDR3: CASSPTGTGALGGDF. The CDR3 DNA follows: TGTGCCAGCAGTCCTACCGGGACAGGGGCCCTCGGTGGGGACTTC.

This clonotype was detected only a few times. A much larger clone is a single base away; this may be a read error. The chain couples TRBV20-1 to TRBJ2-5; TRBD1 is a possible D gene (6 bases). The length of the CDR3 is 15 residues. Trimming pared 6 bases from V and 7 bases from J, leaving 24 bases between. Germline CDR1 DFQATT, CDR2 SNEGSKA (reference sequence). CDR3: CSATPLARQGGTQYF. CDR3 DNA: TGCAGTGCAACCCCATTGGCGCGGCAAGGGGGGACCCAGTACTTC.

The V gene is TRBV29-1, the J gene TRBJ2-7, with TRBD2 as a possible D gene (5 bases). V shed 0 bases and J shed 6 bases, with 6 bases lying between them. CDR1 and CDR2 (germline): SQVTM, ANQGSEA. The CDR3 contains 11 residues. The CDR3 nucleotides are TGCAGCGTTGAAGACGGGGTCGAGCAGTACTTC. It encodes CSVEDGVEQYF.

The sample holds many counts of this clonotype. As DNA, the CDR3 is TGCAGCGACCTACAAGCAACTAATGAAAAACTGTTTTTT. Translated, it gives CSDLQATNEKLFF. The V gene is TRBV29-1, the J gene TRBJ1-4; D call uncertain. This CDR3 contains 13 residues. Germline V gene sequence: CDR1 SQVTM, CDR2 ANQGSEA. The V end lost 7 bases, the J end lost 0 bases, and 9 bases lay between the germline ends. Using reference TRBV29-1 and TRBJ1-4 for the parts outside the CDR3, the full variable domain is SAVISQKPSRDICQRGTSLTIQCQVDSQVTMMFWYRQQPGQSLTLIATANQGSEATYESGFVIDKFPISRPNLTFSTLTVSNMSPEDSSIYLCSDLQATNEKLFFGSGTQLSVL.

This clonotype was counted at least ten times. The V gene is TRBV29-1, the J gene TRBJ2-7; D assignment may be TRBD1 or TRBD2 (5 bases each). The V end lost 4 bases, the J end lost 6 bases, and 16 bases lay between the germline ends. CDR1 is SQVTM and CDR2 is ANQGSEA in the germline V gene. The CDR3 runs to 13 residues. The CDR3 region is CSVGGYGTSEQYF. The DNA of the CDR3 is TGCAGCGTTGGCGGGTACGGGACCTCCGAGCAGTACTTC.

The chain links TRBV7-6 to TRBJ1-2; maybe TRBD1 (5 bases). Germline values: CDR1 SGHVS, CDR2 FNYEAQ. V was clipped by 0 bases and J by 9 bases, with 14 bases between them. The CDR3 is made up of 14 amino acids. The CDR3 spells CASSLAQRGSSYTF. The CDR3 coding sequence is TGTGCCAGCAGCTTAGCACAGAGGGGAAGCAGCTACACCTTC.

The genes are TRBV29-1 and TRBJ1-1, with 9 bases identical to TRBD1. The CDR3 consists of 12 residues. Per the germline V gene, CDR1 is SQVTM and CDR2 is ANQGSEA. Germline trimming cut 0 bases from V and 11 bases from J; bases unmatched to any gene: 4. Here the CDR3 DNA reads TGCAGCGTTGAAGAAGGACAGGGGATCGCTTTCTTT. Residues: CSVEEGQGIAFF.